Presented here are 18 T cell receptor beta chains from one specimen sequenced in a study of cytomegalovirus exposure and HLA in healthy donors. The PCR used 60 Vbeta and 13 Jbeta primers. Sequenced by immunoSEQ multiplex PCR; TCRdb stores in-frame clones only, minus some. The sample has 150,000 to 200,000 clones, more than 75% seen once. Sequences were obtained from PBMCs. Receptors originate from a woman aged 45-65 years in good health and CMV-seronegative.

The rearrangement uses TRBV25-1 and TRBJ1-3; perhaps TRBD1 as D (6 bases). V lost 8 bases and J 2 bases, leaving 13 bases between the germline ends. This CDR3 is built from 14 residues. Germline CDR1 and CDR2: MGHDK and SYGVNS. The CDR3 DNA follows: TGTGCCAGCGGAATCCAGGGGACTGGAAACACCATATATTTT. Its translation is CASGIQGTGNTIYF.

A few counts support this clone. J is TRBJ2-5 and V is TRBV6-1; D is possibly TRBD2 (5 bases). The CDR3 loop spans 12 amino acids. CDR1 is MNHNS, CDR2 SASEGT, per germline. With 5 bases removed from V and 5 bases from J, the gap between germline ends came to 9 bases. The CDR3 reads CASSLKRETQYF. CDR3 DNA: TGTGCCAGCAGTTTAAAGCGGGAGACCCAGTACTTC.

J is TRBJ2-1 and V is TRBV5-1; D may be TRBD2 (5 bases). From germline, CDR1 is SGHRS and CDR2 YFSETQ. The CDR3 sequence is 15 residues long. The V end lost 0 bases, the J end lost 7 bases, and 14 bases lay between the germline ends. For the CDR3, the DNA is TGCGCCAGCAGCTTGGGGGGAGACCCCGCAAATGAGCAGTTCTTC. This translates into CASSLGGDPANEQFF. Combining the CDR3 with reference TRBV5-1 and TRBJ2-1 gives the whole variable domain KAGVTQTPRYLIKTRGQQVTLSCSPISGHRSVSWYQQTPGQGLQFLFEYFSETQRNKGNFPGRFSGRQFSNSRSEMNVSTLELGDSALYLCASSLGGDPANEQFFGPGTRLTVL.

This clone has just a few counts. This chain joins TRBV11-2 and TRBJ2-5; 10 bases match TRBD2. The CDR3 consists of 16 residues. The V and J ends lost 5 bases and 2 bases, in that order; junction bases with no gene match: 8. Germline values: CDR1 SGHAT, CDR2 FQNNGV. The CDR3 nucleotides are TGTGCCAGCAGCCCGCCGGGACTAGCGCCACAAGAGACCCAGTACTTC. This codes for CASSPPGLAPQETQYF.

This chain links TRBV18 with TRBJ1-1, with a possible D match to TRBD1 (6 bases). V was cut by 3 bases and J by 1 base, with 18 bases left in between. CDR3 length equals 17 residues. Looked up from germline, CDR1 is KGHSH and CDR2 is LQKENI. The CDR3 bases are TGTGCCAGCTCACCCCACCCCCCGGGACATCCGAACACTGAAGCTTTCTTT. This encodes CASSPHPPGHPNTEAFF.

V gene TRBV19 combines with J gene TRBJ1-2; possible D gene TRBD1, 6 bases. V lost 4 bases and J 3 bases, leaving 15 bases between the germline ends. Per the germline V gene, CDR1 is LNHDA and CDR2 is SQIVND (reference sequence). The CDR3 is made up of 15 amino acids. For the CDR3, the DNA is TGTGCCAGTAGTAGCAGGGGCCTCTTCGACTATGGCTACACCTTC. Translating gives CASSSRGLFDYGYTF.

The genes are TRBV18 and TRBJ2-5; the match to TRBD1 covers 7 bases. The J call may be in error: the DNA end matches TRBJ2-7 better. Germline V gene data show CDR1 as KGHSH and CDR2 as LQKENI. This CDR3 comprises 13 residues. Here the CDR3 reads CASSLQGLYEQYF. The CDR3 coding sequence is TGTGCCAGCTCATTACAGGGGTTGTACGAGCAGTACTTC.

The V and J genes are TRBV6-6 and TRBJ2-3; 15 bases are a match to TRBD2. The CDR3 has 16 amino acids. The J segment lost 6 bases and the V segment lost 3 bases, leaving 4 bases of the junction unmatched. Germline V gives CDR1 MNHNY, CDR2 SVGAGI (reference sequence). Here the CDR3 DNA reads TGTGCCAGCAGTTATGGACTAGCGGGGGGGCCGGATACGCAGTATTTT. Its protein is CASSYGLAGGPDTQYF.

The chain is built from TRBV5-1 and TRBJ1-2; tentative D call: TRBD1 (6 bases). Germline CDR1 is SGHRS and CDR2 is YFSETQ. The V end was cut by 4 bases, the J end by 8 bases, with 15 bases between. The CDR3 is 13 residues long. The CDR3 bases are TGCGCCAGCAGCCTGGACAGACCGGTGGGCTACACCTTC. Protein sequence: CASSLDRPVGYTF.

CDR3 sequence reads: CASDKPGQGCTGELFF. CDR3 nucleotide sequence: TGTGCCAGCGACAAACCGGGACAGGGTTGCACCGGGGAGCTGTTTTTT. V usage is TRBV21-1 and J usage is TRBJ2-2; the table gives TRBD1 as D, unverified against the DNA. TRBV21-1 is a recognized pseudogene. CDR3 size: 16 residues.

In DNA, the CDR3 is TGTGCCAGCTCACTCGGGCCCCTGGGGCACACTGAAGCTTTCTTT. It is translated as CASSLGPLGHTEAFF. This rearrangement joins TRBV18 to TRBJ1-1; D perhaps matches TRBD1 (5 bases). The germline V gene has CDR1 KGHSH and CDR2 LQKENI. The CDR3 has 15 residues. V was shortened by 4 bases and J by 3 bases, with 15 bases between the two germline ends.

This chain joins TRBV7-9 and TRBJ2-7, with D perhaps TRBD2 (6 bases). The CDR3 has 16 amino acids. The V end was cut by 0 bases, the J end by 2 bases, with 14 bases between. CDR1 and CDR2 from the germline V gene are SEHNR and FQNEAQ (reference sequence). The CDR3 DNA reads TGTGCCAGCAGCTTAGCAACTGGGACTCTGCCCTACGAGCAGTACTTC. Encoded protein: CASSLATGTLPYEQYF.

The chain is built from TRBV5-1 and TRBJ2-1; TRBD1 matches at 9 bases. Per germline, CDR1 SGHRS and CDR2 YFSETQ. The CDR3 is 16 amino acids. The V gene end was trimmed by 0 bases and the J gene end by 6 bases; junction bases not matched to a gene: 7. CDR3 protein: CASSLGAGDRVNEQFF. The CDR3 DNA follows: TGCGCCAGCAGCTTGGGGGCAGGGGACAGGGTCAATGAGCAGTTCTTC.

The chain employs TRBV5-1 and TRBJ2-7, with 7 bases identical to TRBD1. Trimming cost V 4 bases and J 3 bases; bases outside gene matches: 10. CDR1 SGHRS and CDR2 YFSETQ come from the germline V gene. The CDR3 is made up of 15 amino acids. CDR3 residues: CASSPPRDRDYEQYF. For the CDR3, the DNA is TGCGCCAGCAGCCCCCCCCGGGACAGAGACTACGAGCAGTACTTC.

Here the CDR3 reads CASNPRQGGEQYF. The CDR3 nucleotides are TGTGCCAGCAATCCACGGCAGGGGGGCGAGCAGTACTTC. The V call is TRBV2, the J call TRBJ2-7; D is perhaps TRBD1 (7 bases). From germline, CDR1 is SNHLY and CDR2 FYNNEI. The CDR3 totals 13 residues. V was clipped by 7 bases and J by 6 bases, with 16 bases between them.

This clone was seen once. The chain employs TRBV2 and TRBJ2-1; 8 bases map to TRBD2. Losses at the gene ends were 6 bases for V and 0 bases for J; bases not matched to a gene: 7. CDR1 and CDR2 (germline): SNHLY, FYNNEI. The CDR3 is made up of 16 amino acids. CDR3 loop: CASSAGGLSSYNEQFF. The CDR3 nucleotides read TGTGCCAGCAGCGCGGGAGGTCTTAGCTCCTACAATGAGCAGTTCTTC.

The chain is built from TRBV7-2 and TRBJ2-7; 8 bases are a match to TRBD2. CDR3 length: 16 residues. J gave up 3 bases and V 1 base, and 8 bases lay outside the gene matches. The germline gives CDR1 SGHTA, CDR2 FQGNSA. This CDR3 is CASSLEGGRPLYEQYF. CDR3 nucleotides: TGTGCCAGCAGCTTAGAAGGCGGGAGGCCCCTCTACGAGCAGTACTTC. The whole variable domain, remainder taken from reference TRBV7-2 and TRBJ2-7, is GAGVSQSPSNKVTEKGKDVELRCDPISGHTALYWYRQSLGQGLEFLIYFQGNSAPDKSGLPSDRFSAERTGGSVSTLTIQRTQQEDSAVYLCASSLEGGRPLYEQYFGPGTRLTVT.

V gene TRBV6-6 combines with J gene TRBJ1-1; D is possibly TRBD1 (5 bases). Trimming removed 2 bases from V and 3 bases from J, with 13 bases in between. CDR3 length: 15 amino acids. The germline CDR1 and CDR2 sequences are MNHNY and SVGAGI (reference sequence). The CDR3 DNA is TGTGCCAGCAGTTACGGGGGGGGTCCTGACACTGAAGCTTTCTTT. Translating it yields CASSYGGGPDTEAFF.